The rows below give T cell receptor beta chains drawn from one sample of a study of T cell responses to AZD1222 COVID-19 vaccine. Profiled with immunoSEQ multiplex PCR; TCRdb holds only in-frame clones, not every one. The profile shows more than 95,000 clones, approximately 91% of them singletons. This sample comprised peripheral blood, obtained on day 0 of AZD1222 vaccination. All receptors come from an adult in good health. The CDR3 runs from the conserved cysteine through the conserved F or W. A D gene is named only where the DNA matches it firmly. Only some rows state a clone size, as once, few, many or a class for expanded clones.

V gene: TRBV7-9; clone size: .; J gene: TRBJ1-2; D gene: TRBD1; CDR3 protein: CASSRTGNGYTF; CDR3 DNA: TGTGCCAGCAGCCGGACAGGGAATGGCTACACCTTC
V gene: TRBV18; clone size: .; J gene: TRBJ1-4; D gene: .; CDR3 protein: CASSLQGPSKEKLFF; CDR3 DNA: TGTGCCAGCTCACTACAGGGCCCTTCTAAGGAAAAACTGTTTTTT
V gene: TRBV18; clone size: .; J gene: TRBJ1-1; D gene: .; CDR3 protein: CASSPRTENTEAFF; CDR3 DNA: TGTGCCAGCTCACCAAGGACAGAGAACACTGAAGCTTTCTTT
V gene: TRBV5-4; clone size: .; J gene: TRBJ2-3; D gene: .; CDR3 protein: CASRHSSSTDTQYF; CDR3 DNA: TGTGCCAGCAGGCACTCCAGTAGCACAGATACGCAGTATTTT
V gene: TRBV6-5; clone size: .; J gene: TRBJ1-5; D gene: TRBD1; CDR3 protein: CASSWDRAGQPQHF; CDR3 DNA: TGTGCCAGCAGCTGGGACAGGGCGGGTCAGCCCCAGCATTTT
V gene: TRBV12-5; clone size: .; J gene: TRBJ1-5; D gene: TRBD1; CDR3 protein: CASGLRDRYYSNQPQHF; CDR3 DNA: TGTGCTAGTGGTTTACGGGACAGATATTATAGCAATCAGCCCCAGCATTTT
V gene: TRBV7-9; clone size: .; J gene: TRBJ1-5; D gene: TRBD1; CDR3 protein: CASSSTGYSNQPQHF; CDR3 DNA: TGTGCCAGCAGCTCGACAGGGTATAGCAATCAGCCCCAGCATTTT
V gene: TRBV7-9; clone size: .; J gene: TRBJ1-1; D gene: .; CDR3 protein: CASSLAAIDTEAFF; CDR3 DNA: TGTGCCAGCAGCTTAGCGGCGATAGACACTGAAGCTTTCTTT
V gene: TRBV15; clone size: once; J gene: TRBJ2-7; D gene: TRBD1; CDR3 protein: CATSRTGMGSEQYF; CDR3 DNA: TGTGCCACCAGCCGGACAGGGATGGGGTCCGAGCAGTACTTC
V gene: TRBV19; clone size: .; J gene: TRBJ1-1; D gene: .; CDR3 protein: CASSYEWGPRTEAFF; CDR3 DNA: TGTGCCAGTAGTTACGAATGGGGGCCGAGAACTGAAGCTTTCTTT
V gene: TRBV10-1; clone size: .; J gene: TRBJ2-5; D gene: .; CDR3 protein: CASSDEGCVVETQYF; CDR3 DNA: TGCGCCAGCAGTGATGAAGGGTGTGTCGTAGAGACCCAGTACTTC
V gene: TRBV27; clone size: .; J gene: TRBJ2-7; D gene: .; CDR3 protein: CASSLWGREQYF; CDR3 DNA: TGTGCCAGCAGTTTATGGGGGCGCGAGCAGTACTTC
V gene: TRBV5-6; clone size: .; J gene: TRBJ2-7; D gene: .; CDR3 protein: CASTIQGLGEQYF; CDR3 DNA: TGTGCCAGCACCATACAGGGATTAGGCGAGCAGTACTTC
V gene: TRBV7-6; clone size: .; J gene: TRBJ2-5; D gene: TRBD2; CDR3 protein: CASTLVTSGGQETQYF; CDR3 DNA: TGTGCCAGCACCTTGGTGACTAGCGGGGGCCAAGAGACCCAGTACTTC
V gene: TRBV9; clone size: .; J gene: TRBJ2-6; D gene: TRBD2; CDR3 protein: CASSPTGGGARSGANVLTF; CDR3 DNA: TGTGCCAGCAGCCCCACCGGCGGGGGGGCCCGCTCTGGGGCCAACGTCCTGACTTTC
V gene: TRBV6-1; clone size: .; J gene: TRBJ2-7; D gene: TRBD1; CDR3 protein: CASSAKPGGLYYEQYF; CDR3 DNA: TGTGCCAGCAGTGCTAAGCCAGGGGGCCTTTATTACGAGCAGTACTTC